This T cell receptor (beta chain) was identified in a study of cytomegalovirus exposure and HLA in healthy donors. Healthy individuals who donated bone marrow served as the donors. A note on this clone: The antigen is undetermined.

With 60 Vbeta and 13 Jbeta primers, the PCR was carried out. Assay used: immunoSEQ multiplex PCR; TCRdb lists only in-frame clones, some missing. The repertoire consists of about 150,000 clones, with more than 65% occurring once and the leading ten covering 6.3%. Study-wide points: In vitro data verified a few CMV-associated chains as specific for CMV antigens. DRB1 showed the most TCR associations and HLA-C the fewest in a later analysis, as rates varied by HLA locus. Sequencing likely produced, as an artifact, a cluster of highly shared sequence variants.

The origin of this receptor is a man aged 45 to 65 in good health and CMV-seropositive. Sequenced input: PBMCs.

CDR3 protein: CAWSGSGNEKLFF. DNA of the CDR3: TGTGCCTGGAGTGGGTCGGGAAATGAAAAACTGTTTTTT. V and J are TRBV30 and TRBJ1-4; D is uncertain. This CDR3 contains 13 residues. Germline V CDR1 and CDR2: GTSNPN, SVGIG (reference sequence). Trimming took 1 base from V and 5 from J, leaving 8 bases between them.